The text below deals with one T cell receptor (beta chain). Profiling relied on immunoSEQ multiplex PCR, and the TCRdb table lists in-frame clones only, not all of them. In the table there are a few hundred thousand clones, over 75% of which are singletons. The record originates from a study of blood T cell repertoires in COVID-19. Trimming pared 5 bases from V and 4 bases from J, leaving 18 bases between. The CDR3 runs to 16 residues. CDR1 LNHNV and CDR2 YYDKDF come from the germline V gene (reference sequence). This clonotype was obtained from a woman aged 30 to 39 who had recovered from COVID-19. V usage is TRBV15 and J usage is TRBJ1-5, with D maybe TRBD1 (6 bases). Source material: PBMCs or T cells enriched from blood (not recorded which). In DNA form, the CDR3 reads TGTGCCACCAGCCCGCTGGGCGAGGGGGAGAATCAGCCCCAGCATTTT. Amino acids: CATSPLGEGENQPQHF.